A selection of T cell receptor beta chains follows, all from one sample in a study of identical twins. MiXCR, applied by TCRdb to the 5' RACE reads, yields one record per CDR3 protein. The sample contains 400,000 to 650,000 distinct CDR3 sequences, 22% of which appear only once. These data were likewise used in another study, on T cells expressing NK-cell markers.

Sequenced input: CD4+ T cells sorted from blood. The receptors come from a woman under 30 in good health. The CDR3 runs from the conserved cysteine through the conserved F or W. D genes are given only for firm matches. Expanded clones get a size class; other rows say once, few or many, or leave the size out.

CDR3,DNA,J,V,D,size
CSARGPGQGSGYTF,TGCAGTGCTCGAGGACCGGGACAGGGTTCTGGCTACACCTTC,TRBJ1-2,TRBV20-1,TRBD1,.
CASSLNRAFYF,TGTGCCAGCAGTCTAAACAGGGCGTTCTACTTC,TRBJ2-7,TRBV12-3/TRBV12-4,.,.
CASRWTGGTTEAFF,TGTGCCAGCAGATGGACAGGGGGAACCACTGAAGCTTTCTTT,TRBJ1-1,TRBV12-3/TRBV12-4,TRBD1,few
CASSTPRAGGAYEQYF,TGTGCCAGTAGTACCCCCAGAGCGGGAGGTGCCTACGAGCAGTACTTC,TRBJ2-7,TRBV19,TRBD2,.
CSTKGGGATDTQYF,TGCAGTACTAAAGGGGGGGGGGCCACAGATACGCAGTATTTT,TRBJ2-3,TRBV20-1,.,.
CASSRSGAFGEQYF,TGTGCCAGCAGTCGGTCGGGGGCGTTTGGCGAGCAGTACTTC,TRBJ2-7,TRBV12-3/TRBV12-4,.,few
CASSKGGDLKYEQYF,TGCGCCAGCAGCAAGGGTGGGGACCTCAAATACGAGCAGTACTTC,TRBJ2-7,TRBV5-1,.,few
CASRTSGGGEQYF,TGTGCCAGCAGGACATCCGGGGGGGGAGAGCAGTACTTC,TRBJ2-7,TRBV12-3/TRBV12-4,TRBD2,few
CASSYRRGSGNYNEQFF,TGTGCCAGCAGTTACCGCCGGGGGAGCGGGAATTACAATGAGCAGTTCTTC,TRBJ2-1,TRBV6-2/TRBV6-3,TRBD2,many
CAWRTENNSPLHF,TGTGCCTGGAGGACGGAGAATAATTCACCCCTCCACTTT,TRBJ1-6,TRBV30,.,.
CASSHGLAGGSSYNEQFF,TGTGCCAGCAGCCACGGACTAGCGGGAGGGAGCTCCTACAATGAGCAGTTCTTC,TRBJ2-1,TRBV3-1,TRBD2,.
CASSFMVLADRDTQYF,TGCGCCAGCAGCTTTATGGTACTAGCGGACCGAGATACGCAGTATTTT,TRBJ2-3,TRBV5-1,TRBD2,few
CASSPDRGDTGELFF,TGTGCCAGCAGTCCTGACAGGGGGGATACCGGGGAGCTGTTTTTT,TRBJ2-2,TRBV12-3/TRBV12-4,TRBD1,few
CSARPWAGGSGETQYF,TGCAGTGCTAGACCTTGGGCGGGGGGTTCGGGGGAGACCCAGTACTTC,TRBJ2-5,TRBV20-1,TRBD2,few
CSASNRGQETQYF,TGCAGTGCTAGCAATCGGGGGCAGGAGACCCAGTACTTC,TRBJ2-5,TRBV20-1,.,many
CSVELQETQYF,TGCAGCGTTGAGCTTCAAGAGACCCAGTACTTC,TRBJ2-5,TRBV29-1,.,few
CATSTGTANNEQFF,TGTGCCACCAGCACCGGGACAGCAAACAATGAGCAGTTCTTC,TRBJ2-1,TRBV15,TRBD1,.
CASSYGRGYEQYF,TGTGCCAGCAGTTACGGCAGAGGCTACGAGCAGTACTTC,TRBJ2-7,TRBV6-6,.,many
CASSFSGTSGRNEQFF,TGTGCCAGCAGCTTTTCCGGGACTAGCGGGAGGAATGAGCAGTTCTTC,TRBJ2-1,TRBV7-9,TRBD2,.
CASSLVSVGVHTGELFF,TGCGCCAGCAGCTTGGTGTCTGTAGGTGTCCACACCGGGGAGCTGTTTTTT,TRBJ2-2,TRBV5-1,.,many
CASSYGPALHF,TGTGCCAGCAGTTATGGCCCAGCCCTCCACTTT,TRBJ1-6,TRBV12-3/TRBV12-4,.,.
CASSLVGDRGYNEQFF,TGCGCCAGCAGCTTGGTCGGGGACAGGGGTTACAATGAGCAGTTCTTC,TRBJ2-1,TRBV5-1,TRBD1,.
CATSESRGGVNEQFF,TGTGCCACCAGTGAATCTCGCGGGGGGGTCAATGAGCAGTTCTTC,TRBJ2-1,TRBV24-1,TRBD2,.
CASSMFRTSGTDTQYF,TGTGCCAGTAGTATGTTTCGGACTAGCGGCACAGATACGCAGTATTTT,TRBJ2-3,TRBV19,TRBD2,.
CASSFGLPGTDTQYF,TGTGCCAGCAGTTTTGGTTTGCCTGGCACAGATACGCAGTATTTT,TRBJ2-3,TRBV12-3/TRBV12-4,.,many
CASRGTGRETGELFF,TGCGCCAGCAGGGGCACGGGTCGAGAAACCGGGGAGCTGTTTTTT,TRBJ2-2,TRBV5-1,.,.
CASSFRWPSGIYEQYF,TGTGCCAGCAGTTTTCGTTGGCCTAGCGGAATCTACGAGCAGTACTTC,TRBJ2-7,TRBV5-5,TRBD2,few
CASSQGDREMNEQFF,TGCGCCAGCAGCCAAGGGGACAGGGAGATGAATGAGCAGTTCTTC,TRBJ2-1,TRBV4-1,TRBD1,.
CATSRDIPPSREQYF,TGTGCCACCAGCAGAGATATCCCCCCCTCGCGCGAGCAGTACTTC,TRBJ2-7,TRBV15,.,.
CASSPLGAEETQYF,TGTGCCAGCAGCCCCCTTGGGGCGGAAGAGACCCAGTACTTC,TRBJ2-5,TRBV3-1,.,few
CSAPRGTRNEQFF,TGCAGTGCCCCCCGTGGGACGCGCAATGAGCAGTTCTTC,TRBJ2-1,TRBV20-1,.,.
CASSNEVVAGANVLTF,TGTGCCAGCAGCAATGAGGTAGTAGCTGGGGCCAACGTCCTGACTTTC,TRBJ2-6,TRBV27,.,few
CATSPSLGYEQYF,TGTGCCACTTCTCCGAGCCTCGGCTACGAGCAGTACTTC,TRBJ2-7,TRBV10-3,.,.
CSVKRGRYNEQFF,TGCAGCGTCAAGCGGGGCCGATACAATGAGCAGTTCTTC,TRBJ2-1,TRBV29-1,TRBD2,.
CASSRGTSRLHTDTQYF,TGTGCCAGCAGCCGAGGGACTAGCAGACTTCACACAGATACGCAGTATTTT,TRBJ2-3,TRBV3-1,TRBD2,.
CASSMVGRVRQPQHF,TGTGCCAGTAGTATGGTGGGGCGCGTACGTCAGCCCCAGCATTTT,TRBJ1-5,TRBV19,.,.
CASSLGSLLTDEQFF,TGCGCCAGCAGCTTGGGGTCTCTCCTTACCGATGAGCAGTTCTTC,TRBJ2-1,TRBV5-1,.,few
CASSFGQVNYGYTF,TGTGCCAGCAGTTTCGGACAGGTCAACTATGGCTACACCTTC,TRBJ1-2,TRBV6-5,TRBD1,.
CASIPTPGSGSYEQYF,TGTGCCAGCATCCCAACCCCGGGTTCGGGCTCCTACGAGCAGTACTTC,TRBJ2-7,TRBV6-1,.,few
CASSESVGLAGSNEQFF,TGTGCCAGCAGTGAATCCGTGGGCCTCGCTGGCAGCAATGAGCAGTTCTTC,TRBJ2-1,TRBV6-1,.,.
CASSLGLAIGEEQFF,TGCGCCAGCAGCTTGGGGCTAGCAATCGGGGAAGAGCAGTTCTTC,TRBJ2-1,TRBV5-1,.,.
CASRGPFMNTEAFF,TGTGCCAGCAGGGGACCGTTTATGAACACTGAAGCTTTCTTT,TRBJ1-1,TRBV11-2,.,few
CASDGTGRDEQFF,TGTGCCTCCGACGGGACAGGAAGGGATGAGCAGTTCTTC,TRBJ2-1,TRBV9,TRBD1,few
CASKTRDTREQYF,TGTGCCAGCAAGACTAGGGATACGAGAGAGCAGTACTTC,TRBJ2-7,TRBV6-1,.,few
CSAHQGGELFF,TGCAGTGCCCACCAGGGGGGGGAGCTGTTTTTT,TRBJ2-2,TRBV20-1,.,.
CSAGLGGTQYF,TGCAGTGCTGGGTTAGGGGGGACCCAGTACTTC,TRBJ2-5,TRBV20-1,.,.
CASNIAGATDTQYF,TGTGCCAGTAACATAGCGGGAGCAACAGATACGCAGTATTTT,TRBJ2-3,TRBV19,TRBD2,.
CASSLTFQETQYF,TGCGCCAGCAGCTTAACGTTCCAAGAGACCCAGTACTTC,TRBJ2-5,TRBV5-1,.,few
CSARPLAEYYEQYF,TGCAGTGCTAGACCACTAGCAGAATATTACGAGCAGTACTTC,TRBJ2-7,TRBV20-1,.,few
CASFLRGGPANTEAFF,TGTGCCAGCTTTCTACGGGGGGGTCCCGCGAACACTGAAGCTTTCTTT,TRBJ1-1,TRBV5-5,.,.
CATSARTSGRTYEQYF,TGTGCCACCAGTGCCCGGACTAGCGGGCGAACCTACGAGCAGTACTTC,TRBJ2-7,TRBV24-1,TRBD2,.
CASSAGQVQETQYF,TGCGCCAGCAGCGCCGGACAGGTACAAGAGACCCAGTACTTC,TRBJ2-5,TRBV5-1,TRBD1,.
CASSLQGADTEAFF,TGCGCCAGCAGCCTACAGGGGGCGGACACTGAAGCTTTCTTT,TRBJ1-1,TRBV5-1,TRBD1,many
CSARDSGARNEQFF,TGCAGTGCTAGAGATAGCGGGGCGCGGAATGAGCAGTTCTTC,TRBJ2-1,TRBV20-1,TRBD2,.
CSAGDGGGYTF,TGCAGTGCCGGGGACGGGGGCGGCTACACCTTC,TRBJ1-2,TRBV20-1,.,few
CAMGPGVVGGYTF,TGTGCCATGGGCCCCGGCGTCGTTGGGGGCTACACCTTC,TRBJ1-2,TRBV4-2,.,.
CASSLTQGADSPLHF,TGTGCCAGCAGCTTAACCCAGGGGGCTGATTCACCCCTCCACTTT,TRBJ1-6,TRBV7-3,TRBD1,.